The rows below give T cell receptor beta chains drawn from one sample of a study of blood T cell repertoires in COVID-19. Produced via immunoSEQ multiplex PCR; TCRdb's table is partial and in-frame only. The sample contains about 140,000 clones, about 90% of which appear only once. The specimen sequenced was peripheral blood. These receptors were collected from a man aged 45-60 years with active or convalescent COVID-19. Each CDR3 is given with its conserved first and last residue. The order of the fields is D gene, J gene, CDR3 length, V gene, clone size, CDR3 protein, CDR3 DNA. D genes are given only for firm matches. For some rows the clone size is stated as once, few or many, or as a class when expanded; others skip it.

>.|TRBJ2-7|14|TRBV6-5|.
CASSFGSVTYEQYF
TGTGCCAGCAGTTTTGGTTCAGTAACCTACGAGCAGTACTTC
>.|TRBJ1-5|13|TRBV6-5|.
CASTIPPGQHQHF
TGTGCCAGCACCATACCCCCAGGACAACACCAGCATTTT
>.|TRBJ2-2|14|TRBV11-1|.
CASSLGQNTGELFF
TGTGCCAGCAGCTTGGGCCAGAACACCGGGGAGCTGTTTTTT
>.|TRBJ2-7|14|TRBV5-6|.
CASGVWGASYEQYF
TGTGCCAGTGGGGTCTGGGGCGCCTCCTACGAGCAGTACTTC
>.|TRBJ1-1|15|TRBV19|.
CASSTRRTTNTEAFF
TGTGCCAGTAGTACCCGGCGGACAACGAACACTGAAGCTTTCTTT
>.|TRBJ1-3|15|TRBV3-1/TRBV3-2|.
CASSQESRSGNTIYF
TGTGCCAGCAGCCAAGAGTCGCGCTCTGGAAACACCATATATTTT
>.|TRBJ1-2|14|TRBV6-5|.
CASTQRGRVYGYTF
TGTGCCAGCACCCAAAGGGGCAGGGTCTATGGCTACACCTTC
>.|TRBJ1-4|15|TRBV15|.
CATSRDPGGGEKLFF
TGTGCCACCAGCAGAGATCCGGGGGGTGGTGAAAAACTGTTTTTT
>.|TRBJ2-5|14|TRBV18|.
CASSPGTLQETQYF
TGTGCCAGCTCACCAGGGACTTTACAAGAGACCCAGTACTTC
>TRBD1|TRBJ2-7|16|TRBV19|.
CASSLLPGQGAYEQYF
TGTGCCAGTAGTCTCCTCCCGGGACAGGGGGCCTACGAGCAGTACTTC
>TRBD1|TRBJ2-3|14|TRBV28|.
CASSLTGGPDTQYF
TGTGCCAGCAGTTTGACAGGGGGCCCAGATACGCAGTATTTT
>.|TRBJ2-7|16|TRBV4-1|.
CASSQAYSGISLEQYF
TGCGCCAGCAGCCAAGCCTACTCAGGGATATCTCTCGAGCAGTACTTC
>TRBD1|TRBJ2-5|16|TRBV9|.
CASSVGQGVFLETQYF
TGTGCCAGCAGCGTAGGGCAGGGGGTTTTTTTGGAGACCCAGTACTTC
>.|TRBJ2-7|14|TRBV10-2|.
CASSGMGGSYEQYF
TGCGCCAGCAGTGGGATGGGGGGCTCCTACGAGCAGTACTTC
>.|TRBJ2-5|13|TRBV5-1|.
CASSLVPGETQYF
TGCGCCAGCAGCTTGGTTCCCGGGGAGACCCAGTACTTC
>TRBD2|TRBJ2-1|18|TRBV9|.
CASSVATVTSGSVYEQFF
TGTGCCAGCAGCGTAGCTACTGTGACTAGCGGGAGCGTATATGAGCAGTTCTTC
>.|TRBJ2-7|16|TRBV14|few
CASSQQRGGGIDEQYF
TGTGCCAGCAGCCAACAGAGGGGAGGGGGTATCGACGAGCAGTACTTC
>TRBD2|TRBJ2-2|15|TRBV3-1/TRBV3-2|.
CASSQLAGALGELFF
TGTGCCAGCAGCCAACTAGCGGGAGCCCTCGGGGAGCTGTTTTTT
>.|TRBJ2-2|14|TRBV24-1|.
CATSDWTATGELFF
TGTGCCACCAGTGATTGGACAGCCACCGGGGAGCTGTTTTTT
>.|TRBJ1-5|12|TRBV12-3/TRBV12-4|.
CASSLWAGAQHF
TGTGCCAGCAGTTTATGGGCTGGTGCCCAGCATTTT
>TRBD1|TRBJ1-1|16|TRBV18|.
CASSPKIQGRSTEAFF
TGTGCCAGCTCACCAAAAATACAGGGGCGCAGCACTGAAGCTTTCTTT
>TRBD1|TRBJ2-7|14|TRBV19|.
CASSSSGTAYEQYF
TGTGCCAGTAGTTCTTCCGGGACAGCCTACGAGCAGTACTTC
>.|TRBJ1-5|14|TRBV9|.
CASSESGMGQPQHF
TGTGCCAGCAGCGAGTCGGGGATGGGACAGCCCCAGCATTTT
>TRBD1|TRBJ1-6|15|TRBV4-1|.
CASSHWTGEGSPLHF
TGCGCCAGCAGCCACTGGACAGGGGAGGGTTCACCCCTCCACTTT
>TRBD2|TRBJ2-5|15|TRBV7-7|once
CASSLSTSGIETQYF
TGTGCTAGCAGCTTATCAACTAGCGGGATAGAGACCCAGTACTTC
>TRBD2|TRBJ2-1|15|TRBV13|.
CASSLDASGRLEQFF
TGTGCCAGCAGCTTAGATGCTAGCGGGAGACTTGAGCAGTTCTTC
>.|TRBJ1-1|16|TRBV6-2/TRBV6-3|.
CASSYRLDRLNTEAFF
TGTGCCAGCAGTTACCGTCTGGACAGATTGAACACTGAAGCTTTCTTT
>TRBD1|TRBJ1-1|14|TRBV3-1/TRBV3-2|once
CASSSQGAITEAFF
TGTGCCAGCAGCTCCCAGGGGGCCATCACTGAAGCTTTCTTT
>TRBD2|TRBJ2-5|16|TRBV7-2|.
CASSLISGGPVETQYF
TGTGCCAGCAGCTTAATCTCGGGAGGGCCGGTTGAGACCCAGTACTTC
>TRBD1|TRBJ2-3|15|TRBV11-2|.
CASSYGQGRTDTQYF
TGTGCCAGCAGCTACGGACAGGGCCGAACAGATACGCAGTATTTT
>TRBD2|TRBJ2-1|14|TRBV6-5|.
CASSTSGGYNEQFF
TGTGCCAGCAGTACTAGCGGGGGCTACAATGAGCAGTTCTTC
>.|TRBJ1-2|15|TRBV9|.
CASSVGLGQPYGYTF
TGTGCCAGCAGCGTAGGTCTGGGGCAACCCTATGGCTACACCTTC
>TRBD2|TRBJ2-5|15|TRBV19|.
CASSMVREGRETQYF
TGTGCCAGTAGTATGGTGCGGGAGGGCCGGGAGACCCAGTACTTC
>.|TRBJ1-2|13|TRBV24-1|.
CATSDRGDYGYTF
TGTGCCACCAGTGATCGGGGGGACTATGGCTACACCTTC
>.|TRBJ2-3|15|TRBV2|.
CTSIKQGVRSDTQYF
TGTACCAGCATAAAACAGGGTGTGAGGTCAGATACGCAGTATTTT
>.|TRBJ2-6|15|TRBV2|.
CASSARVPGANVLTF
TGTGCCAGCAGCGCCAGGGTTCCTGGGGCCAACGTCCTGACTTTC
>TRBD2|TRBJ2-3|14|TRBV6-5|.
CATNSGREADTQYF
TGTGCCACCAATAGCGGGAGAGAGGCAGATACGCAGTATTTT
>TRBD1|TRBJ1-3|18|TRBV18|.
CASSPPGQPKSSGNTIYF
TGTGCCAGCTCACCACCGGGACAGCCGAAAAGCTCTGGAAACACCATATATTTT
>TRBD1|TRBJ1-5|14|TRBV19|.
CASSEGAGRQPQHF
TGTGCCAGTAGTGAGGGGGCAGGTAGGCAGCCCCAGCATTTT
>TRBD1|TRBJ2-7|13|TRBV12-3/TRBV12-4|.
CASSFGTVYEQYF
TGTGCCAGCAGTTTTGGGACAGTCTACGAGCAGTACTTC
>TRBD1|TRBJ2-6|17|TRBV29-1|.
CSASGTGSYSGANVLTF
TGCAGCGCCTCTGGGACAGGCTCTTACTCTGGGGCCAACGTCCTGACTTTC
>TRBD2|TRBJ2-2|16|TRBV29-1|.
CSVVTGRALGTGELFF
TGCAGCGTTGTAACCGGGAGGGCCCTCGGAACCGGGGAGCTGTTTTTT
>.|TRBJ1-1|13|TRBV12-3/TRBV12-4|.
CASSPTGNTEAFF
TGTGCCAGCAGCCCGACAGGGAACACTGAAGCTTTCTTT
>TRBD1|TRBJ1-5|14|TRBV28|once
CASSFRQGEQPQHF
TGTGCCAGCAGTTTTCGACAGGGGGAACAGCCCCAGCATTTT
>.|TRBJ1-4|15|TRBV27|once
CASSTSPSVVEKLFF
TGTGCCAGCAGTACCTCCCCTAGTGTTGTTGAAAAACTGTTTTTT
>TRBD2|TRBJ2-3|15|TRBV6-2/TRBV6-3|.
CASSRLAGKGNTQYF
TGTGCCAGCAGCCGACTAGCGGGAAAGGGGAATACGCAGTATTTT
>TRBD1|TRBJ2-5|14|TRBV3-1/TRBV3-2|.
CASRSDRAKETQYF
TGTGCCAGCAGATCAGACAGGGCGAAAGAGACCCAGTACTTC
>.|TRBJ1-2|13|TRBV28|.
CASSVPFERGYTF
TGTGCCAGCAGCGTCCCATTCGAACGGGGCTACACCTTC
>.|TRBJ2-7|16|TRBV18|medium-sized
CASSQTWTTISYEQYF
TGTGCCAGCTCACAAACGTGGACAACGATATCCTACGAGCAGTACTTC
>.|TRBJ2-3|14|TRBV9|few
CASSYPGLADTQYF
TGTGCCAGCAGCTACCCGGGGTTGGCAGATACGCAGTATTTT
>TRBD1|TRBJ1-5|15|TRBV19|once
CASSHSGTDYQPQHF
TGTGCCAGTAGTCACTCCGGGACAGATTATCAGCCCCAGCATTTT
>TRBD1|TRBJ1-5|15|TRBV6-1|few
CASSEAGQARIAQHF
TGTGCCAGCAGTGAAGCTGGACAGGCGCGCATCGCCCAGCATTTT
>.|TRBJ1-3|16|TRBV7-9|.
CASSLQGPEVGNTIYF
TGTGCCAGCAGCTTACAAGGACCGGAGGTGGGAAACACCATATATTTT
>TRBD1|TRBJ1-4|14|TRBV14|.
CASRPGTENEKLFF
TGTGCCAGCAGGCCCGGGACAGAGAATGAAAAACTGTTTTTT
>TRBD1|TRBJ2-7|13|TRBV25-1|.
CASSRQGSYEQYF
TGTGCCAGCAGTCGACAGGGGTCCTACGAGCAGTACTTC
>TRBD1|TRBJ1-6|15|TRBV6-6|.
CASRGQGAYNSPLHF
TGTGCCAGCCGCGGACAGGGGGCGTATAATTCACCCCTCCACTTT
>.|TRBJ1-5|12|TRBV28|.
CATRGGHQPQHF
TGTGCCACTCGGGGGGGGCATCAGCCCCAGCATTTT
>TRBD2|TRBJ2-5|15|TRBV3-1/TRBV3-2|once
CASSARTSGRYFQYF
TGTGCCAGCAGCGCCCGAACTAGCGGAAGGTACTTCCAGTACTTC
>TRBD1|TRBJ2-7|13|TRBV10-3|.
CASGQGTSYEQYF
TGTGCCAGCGGACAGGGGACCTCCTACGAGCAGTACTTC